This T cell receptor beta chain was identified during a study of blood T cell repertoires in COVID-19. Here immunoSEQ multiplex PCR was the method, and the copy in TCRdb shows in-frame clones only, minus some. This sample has about 200,000 clones; roughly 80% occur once, and the top ten carry approximately 7.2%. The CDR3 extends over 21 amino acids. The V gene is TRBV12-2, the J gene TRBJ2-7; TRBD2 reflects the table's D call only, with no check against the DNA. TRBV12-2 is a pseudogene locus. Specimen: peripheral blood. The receptor's source is a woman aged 80 or over with acute or convalescent COVID-19. CDR3 sequence: CASRLSPTYRPSGSQGSEQYF. The CDR3 DNA is TGTGCAAGTCGCCTTAGTCCCACGTACAGGCCTAGCGGGAGCCAGGGTTCCGAGCAGTACTTC.